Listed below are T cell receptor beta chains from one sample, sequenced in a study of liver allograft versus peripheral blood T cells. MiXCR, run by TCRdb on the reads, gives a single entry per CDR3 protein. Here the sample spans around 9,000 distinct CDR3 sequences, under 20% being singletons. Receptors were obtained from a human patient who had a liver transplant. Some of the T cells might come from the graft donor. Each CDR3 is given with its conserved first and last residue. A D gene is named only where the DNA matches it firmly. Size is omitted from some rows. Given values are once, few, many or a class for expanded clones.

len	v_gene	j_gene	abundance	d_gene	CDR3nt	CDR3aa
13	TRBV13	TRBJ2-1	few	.	TGTGCCAGCAGCTTAGAGTCCTACAATGAGCAGTTCTTC	CASSLESYNEQFF
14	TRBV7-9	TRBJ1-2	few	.	TGTGCCAGCAGCCCCGATAGTTCCCACTATGGCTACACCTTC	CASSPDSSHYGYTF
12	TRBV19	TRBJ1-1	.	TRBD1	TGTGCCAGTACACAGGGGGAAATGAGGGCTTTCTTT	CASTQGEMRAFF
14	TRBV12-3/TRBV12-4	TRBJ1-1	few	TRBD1	TGTGCCAGCGGAGCCTTTGGTCAACAGGGGAAAGCTTTCTTT	CASGAFGQQGKAFF
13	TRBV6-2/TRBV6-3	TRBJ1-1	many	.	TGTGCCAGCAGCTATCAGGGAAGGGCTGAAGCTTTCTTT	CASSYQGRAEAFF
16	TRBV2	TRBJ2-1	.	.	TGTGCCAGCAATCATAGGGGGTTACACTCCTACAATGAGCAGTTCTTC	CASNHRGLHSYNEQFF
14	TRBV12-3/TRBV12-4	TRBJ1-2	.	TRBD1	TGTGCCAGCAGTTTTACAGGGGGGGGGTATGGCTACACCTTC	CASSFTGGGYGYTF
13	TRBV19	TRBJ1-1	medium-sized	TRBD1	TGTGCCAGTAGTGGGACAGGGAGGGGTGAAGCTTTCTTT	CASSGTGRGEAFF
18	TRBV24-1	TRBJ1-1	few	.	TGTGCCACCAGTGATTTTGGGGGGGGGGGCTGCTATGGTACTGAAGCTTTCTTT	CATSDFGGGGCYGTEAFF
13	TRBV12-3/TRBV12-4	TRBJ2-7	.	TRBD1	TGTGCCAGCAGTTGGACAGGGGGTTACGAGCGGTACTTC	CASSWTGGYERYF
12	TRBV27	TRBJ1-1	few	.	TGTGCCAGCAGCTTAAGGGGCACTGAAGCTTTCTTT	CASSLRGTEAFF
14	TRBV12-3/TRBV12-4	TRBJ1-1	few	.	TGTGCCAGCAGTTTGGGGCAGAGGAACACTGAAGCTTTCTTT	CASSLGQRNTEAFF
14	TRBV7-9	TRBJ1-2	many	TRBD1	TGTGCCAGCAGCTCCAGAGACAGGGGCTATGGCTACACCTTC	CASSSRDRGYGYTF
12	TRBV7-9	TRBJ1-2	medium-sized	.	TGTGCCAGCAGCTTCGGGGGTGGTGGCTACACCTTC	CASSFGGGGYTF
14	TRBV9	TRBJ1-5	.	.	TGTGCCAGCAGCGGGGGCCCCCAGGGTCAGCCCCAGCATTTT	CASSGGPQGQPQHF
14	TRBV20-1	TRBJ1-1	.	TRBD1	TGCAGTGCAGAATACTTACAGGGGGGGACTGAAGCTTTCTTT	CSAEYLQGGTEAFF
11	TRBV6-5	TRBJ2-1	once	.	TGTGCCAGCAGTTACGGGAATGAGCAGTTCTTC	CASSYGNEQFF
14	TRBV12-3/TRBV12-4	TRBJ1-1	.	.	TGTGCCAGCAGTTCAGCGGACGGACGCACTGAAGCTTTCTTT	CASSSADGRTEAFF
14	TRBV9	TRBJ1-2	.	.	TGTGCCAGCAGCGTAGCGGGTCGCTCGTATGGCTACACCTTC	CASSVAGRSYGYTF
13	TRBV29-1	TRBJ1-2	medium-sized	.	TGCAGCGCTGAGGGGGGGGCAGACTATGGCTACACCTTC	CSAEGGADYGYTF
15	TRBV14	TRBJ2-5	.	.	TGTGCCAGCAGCCAAGATCTGGGCAGACAAGAGACCCAGTACTTC	CASSQDLGRQETQYF
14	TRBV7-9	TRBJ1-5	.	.	TGTGCCAGCAGCCCCGAGGGGAGGGGCCAGCCCCAGCATTTT	CASSPEGRGQPQHF
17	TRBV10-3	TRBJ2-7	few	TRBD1	TGTGCCATCAGTGACCCCGTGTTGGGGGGACAGGGTGACGAGCAGTACTTC	CAISDPVLGGQGDEQYF
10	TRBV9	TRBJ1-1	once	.	TGTGCCAGCCGGCCGAGCGTCGCTTTCTTT	CASRPSVAFF
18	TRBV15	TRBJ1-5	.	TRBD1	TGTGCCACCAGCAGCGAAGGGACAGGGAAGGAGATCAATCAGCCCCAGCATTTT	CATSSEGTGKEINQPQHF
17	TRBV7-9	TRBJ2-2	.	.	TGTGCCAGCAGCTCCCCCGGGACACCTCGGAACACCGGGGAGCTGTTTTTT	CASSSPGTPRNTGELFF
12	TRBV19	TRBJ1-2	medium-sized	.	TGTGCCTCCGTGGGGGCCCGGTATGGCTACACCTTC	CASVGARYGYTF
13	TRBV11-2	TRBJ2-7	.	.	TGTGCCAGCAGCCCCGGCTGGAGGAACGAGCAGTACTTC	CASSPGWRNEQYF
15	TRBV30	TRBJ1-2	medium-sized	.	TGTGCCTGGAGTGTACGGGAGATTTTAACCTATGGCTACACCTTC	CAWSVREILTYGYTF
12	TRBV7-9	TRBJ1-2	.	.	TGTGCCAGCAGCGTCGGGGGTCATGGCTACACCTTC	CASSVGGHGYTF
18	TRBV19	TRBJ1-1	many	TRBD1	TGTGCCAGTAGTTCAAGACAGGGGGTGGTCGAATGGGACACTGAAGCTTTCTTT	CASSSRQGVVEWDTEAFF
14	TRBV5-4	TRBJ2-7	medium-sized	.	TGTGCCAGCAGCTTGTGGGGGCCATCCTACGAGCAGTACTTC	CASSLWGPSYEQYF
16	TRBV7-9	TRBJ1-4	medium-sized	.	TGTGCCAGCAGCAGTCGACAAGGGAAGGATGGCGAAAAACTGTTTTTT	CASSSRQGKDGEKLFF
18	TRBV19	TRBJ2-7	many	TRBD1	TGTGCCAGTAGTATTGTTCCGGGACAGGGGGCGAGAGGGTACGAGCAGTACTTC	CASSIVPGQGARGYEQYF
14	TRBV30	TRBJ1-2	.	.	TGTGCCTGGTCGCAAAACAGGGCCAACTATGGCTACACCTTC	CAWSQNRANYGYTF
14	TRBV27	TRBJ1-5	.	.	TGTGCCAGCAGTTTCCGGTTGGGCAATCAGCCCCAGCATTTT	CASSFRLGNQPQHF
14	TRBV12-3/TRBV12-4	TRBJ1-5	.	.	TGTGCCAGCGGGATGGGGGGGTCCAATCAGCCCCAGCATTTT	CASGMGGSNQPQHF
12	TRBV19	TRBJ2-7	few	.	TGTGCCAGTAGTTTAGAGTGGGGCGAGCAGTACTTC	CASSLEWGEQYF
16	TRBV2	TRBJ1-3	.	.	TGTGCCAGCAGCGCTGAAAGGGCGGGCTCTGGAAACACCATATATTTT	CASSAERAGSGNTIYF
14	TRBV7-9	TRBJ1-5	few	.	TGTGCCAGCAGCCGAGGACGCAGCAATCAGCCCCAGCATTTT	CASSRGRSNQPQHF
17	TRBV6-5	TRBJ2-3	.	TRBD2	TGTGCCAGCAGTTACTCGGCGGGGGGTTATAGCACAGATACGCAGTATTTT	CASSYSAGGYSTDTQYF
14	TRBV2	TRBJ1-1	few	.	TGTGCCAGCAGGCTAACTCAGGGGTACACTGAAGCTTTCTTT	CASRLTQGYTEAFF
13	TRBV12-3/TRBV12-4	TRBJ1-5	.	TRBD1	TGTGCCAGCAGTCTAACAGGGGTACAGCCCCAGCATTTT	CASSLTGVQPQHF
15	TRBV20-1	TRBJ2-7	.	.	TGCAGTGCTAGAGATATGATCTTCGACCCCTACGAGCAGTACTTC	CSARDMIFDPYEQYF
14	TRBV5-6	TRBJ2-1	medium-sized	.	TGTGCCAGCAGCTTGGAAACAGGGTGGGATGAGCAGTTCTTC	CASSLETGWDEQFF
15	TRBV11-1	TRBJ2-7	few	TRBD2	TGTGCCAGCAGCCCTTGGACTAGCGGGGCGTACGAGCAGTACTTC	CASSPWTSGAYEQYF
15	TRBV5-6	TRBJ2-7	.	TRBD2	TGTGCCAGCAGCTTGGCGGGGGGGCCCCTTTACGAGCAGTACTTC	CASSLAGGPLYEQYF
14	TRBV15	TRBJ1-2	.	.	TGTGTCACCAGCAGAGACCAGAGTTACTATAGCTACACCTTC	CVTSRDQSYYSYTF
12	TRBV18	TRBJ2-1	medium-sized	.	TGTGCCAGCTCACCCGGCAGCTCGGAGCAGTTCTTC	CASSPGSSEQFF
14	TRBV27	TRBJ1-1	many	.	TGTGCCAGCGCGTGGGGGGGAATGAACACTGAAGCTTTCTTT	CASAWGGMNTEAFF